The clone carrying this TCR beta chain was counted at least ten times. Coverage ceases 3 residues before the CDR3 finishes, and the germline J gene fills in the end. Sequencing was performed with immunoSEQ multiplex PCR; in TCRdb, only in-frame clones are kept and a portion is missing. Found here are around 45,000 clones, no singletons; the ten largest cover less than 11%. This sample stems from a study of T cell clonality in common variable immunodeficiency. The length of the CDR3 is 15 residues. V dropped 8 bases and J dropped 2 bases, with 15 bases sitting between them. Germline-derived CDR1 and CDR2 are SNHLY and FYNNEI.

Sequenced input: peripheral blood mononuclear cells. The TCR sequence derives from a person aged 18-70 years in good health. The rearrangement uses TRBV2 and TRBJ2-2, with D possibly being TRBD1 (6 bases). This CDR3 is CASFSGTSNTGELFF. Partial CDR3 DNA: TGTGCCAGCTTTTCCGGGACAAGTAACACCGGGGAG.